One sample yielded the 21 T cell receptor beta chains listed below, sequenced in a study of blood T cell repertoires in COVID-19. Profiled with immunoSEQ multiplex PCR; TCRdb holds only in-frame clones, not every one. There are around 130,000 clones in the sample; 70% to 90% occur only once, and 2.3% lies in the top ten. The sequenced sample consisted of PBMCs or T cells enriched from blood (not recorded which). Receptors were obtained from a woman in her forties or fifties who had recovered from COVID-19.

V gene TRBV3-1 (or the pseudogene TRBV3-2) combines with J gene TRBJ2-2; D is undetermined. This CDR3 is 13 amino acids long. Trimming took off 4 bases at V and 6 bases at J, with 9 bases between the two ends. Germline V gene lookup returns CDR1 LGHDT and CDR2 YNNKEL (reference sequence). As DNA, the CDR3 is TGTGCCAGCAGCCGCGCCGGTCCCGGGGAGCTGTTTTTT. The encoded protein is CASSRAGPGELFF.

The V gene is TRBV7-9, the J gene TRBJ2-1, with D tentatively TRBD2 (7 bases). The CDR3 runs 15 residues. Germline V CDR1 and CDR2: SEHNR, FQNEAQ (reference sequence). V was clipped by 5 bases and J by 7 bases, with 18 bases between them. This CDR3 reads CASSLYREGLNEQFF. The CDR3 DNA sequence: TGTGCCAGCAGCCTTTACAGGGAGGGTTTGAATGAGCAGTTCTTC.

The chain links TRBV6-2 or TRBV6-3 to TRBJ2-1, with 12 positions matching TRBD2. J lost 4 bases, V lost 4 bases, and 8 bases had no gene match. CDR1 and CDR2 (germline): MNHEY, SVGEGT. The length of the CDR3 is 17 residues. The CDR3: CASSSPELAGGYNEQFF. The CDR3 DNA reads TGTGCCAGCAGTTCTCCCGAGCTAGCGGGGGGGTACAATGAGCAGTTCTTC.

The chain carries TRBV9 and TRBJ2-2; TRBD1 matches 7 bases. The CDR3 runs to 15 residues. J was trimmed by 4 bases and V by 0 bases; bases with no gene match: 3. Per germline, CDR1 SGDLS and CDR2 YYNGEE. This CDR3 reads CASSVGEGATGELFF. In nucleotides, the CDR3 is TGTGCCAGCAGCGTAGGTGAGGGGGCCACCGGGGAGCTGTTTTTT.

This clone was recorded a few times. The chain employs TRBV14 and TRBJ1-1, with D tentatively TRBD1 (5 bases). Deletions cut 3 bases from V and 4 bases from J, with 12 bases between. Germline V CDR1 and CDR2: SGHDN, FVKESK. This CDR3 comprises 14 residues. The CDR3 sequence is CASSHRQGLTEAFF. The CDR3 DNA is TGTGCCAGCAGCCACAGGCAGGGACTCACTGAAGCTTTCTTT.

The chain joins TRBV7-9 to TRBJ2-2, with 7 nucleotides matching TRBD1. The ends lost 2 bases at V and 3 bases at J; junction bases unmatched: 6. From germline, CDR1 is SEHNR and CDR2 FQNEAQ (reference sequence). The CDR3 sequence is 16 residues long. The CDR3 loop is CASSLRTGLDTGELFF. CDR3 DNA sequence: TGTGCCAGCAGCTTAAGGACAGGCCTGGACACCGGGGAGCTGTTTTTT.

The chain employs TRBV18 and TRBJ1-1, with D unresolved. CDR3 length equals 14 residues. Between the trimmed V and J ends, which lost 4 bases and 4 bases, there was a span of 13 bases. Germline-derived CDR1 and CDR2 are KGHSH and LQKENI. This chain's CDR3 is CASSRALGSTEAFF. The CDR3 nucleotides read TGTGCCAGCTCACGGGCCCTTGGGAGCACTGAAGCTTTCTTT.

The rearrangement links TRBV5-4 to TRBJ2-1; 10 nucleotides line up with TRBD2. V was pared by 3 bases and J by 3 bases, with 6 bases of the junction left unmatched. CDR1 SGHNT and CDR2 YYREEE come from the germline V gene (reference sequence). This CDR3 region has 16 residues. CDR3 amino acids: CASSSQRGGNYNEQFF. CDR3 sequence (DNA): TGTGCCAGCAGCTCACAGCGGGGGGGGAACTACAATGAGCAGTTCTTC.

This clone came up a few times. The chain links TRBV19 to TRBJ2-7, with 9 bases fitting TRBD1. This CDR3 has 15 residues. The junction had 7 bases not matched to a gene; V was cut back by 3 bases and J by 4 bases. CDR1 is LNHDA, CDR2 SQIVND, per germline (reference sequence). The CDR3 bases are TGTGCCAGTAGTATTGCGGGGGACAGGGCTTACGAGCAGTACTTC. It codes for CASSIAGDRAYEQYF.

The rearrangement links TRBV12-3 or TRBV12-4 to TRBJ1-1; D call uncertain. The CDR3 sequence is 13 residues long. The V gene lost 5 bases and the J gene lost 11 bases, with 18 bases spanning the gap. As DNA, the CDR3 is TGTGCCAGCAGTCTCCGGGAGGGAGCCCGGGCTTTCTTT. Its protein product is CASSLREGARAFF.

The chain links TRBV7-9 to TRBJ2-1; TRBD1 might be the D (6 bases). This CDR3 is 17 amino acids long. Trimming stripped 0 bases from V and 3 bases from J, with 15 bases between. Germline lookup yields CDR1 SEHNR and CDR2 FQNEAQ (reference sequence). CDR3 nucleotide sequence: TGTGCCAGCAGCTTAGCCCAAACAGGGTCCAACTACAATGAGCAGTTCTTC. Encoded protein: CASSLAQTGSNYNEQFF.

As DNA, the CDR3 is TGCAGCGCCAAGTCGGGATGGAATGAGCAGTTCTTC. Translating gives CSAKSGWNEQFF. This sequence joins TRBV29-1 and TRBJ2-1, with D perhaps TRBD2 (5 bases). The CDR3 contains 12 residues. Trimming took off 7 bases at V and 7 bases at J, with 14 bases between the two ends. The germline V gene has CDR1 SQVTM and CDR2 ANQGSEA.

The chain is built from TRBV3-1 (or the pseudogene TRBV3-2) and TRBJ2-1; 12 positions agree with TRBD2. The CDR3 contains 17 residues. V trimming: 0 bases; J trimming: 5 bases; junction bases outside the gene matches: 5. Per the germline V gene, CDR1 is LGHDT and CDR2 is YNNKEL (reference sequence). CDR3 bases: TGTGCCAGCAGCCAAGATATAACTAGCGGGAGGAACAATGAGCAGTTCTTC. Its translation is CASSQDITSGRNNEQFF.

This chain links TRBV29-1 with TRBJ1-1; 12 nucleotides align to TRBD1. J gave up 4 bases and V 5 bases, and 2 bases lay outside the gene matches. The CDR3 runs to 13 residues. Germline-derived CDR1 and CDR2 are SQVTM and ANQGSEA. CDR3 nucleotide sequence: TGCAGCGTTTGGGACAGGGGGCCCACTGAAGCTTTCTTT. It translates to CSVWDRGPTEAFF.

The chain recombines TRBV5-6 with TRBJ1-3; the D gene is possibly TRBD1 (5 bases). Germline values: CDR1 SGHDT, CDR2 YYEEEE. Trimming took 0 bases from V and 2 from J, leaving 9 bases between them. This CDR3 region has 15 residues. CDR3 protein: CASSLVGEAGNTIYF. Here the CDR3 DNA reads TGTGCCAGCAGCTTGGTGGGGGAGGCTGGAAACACCATATATTTT.

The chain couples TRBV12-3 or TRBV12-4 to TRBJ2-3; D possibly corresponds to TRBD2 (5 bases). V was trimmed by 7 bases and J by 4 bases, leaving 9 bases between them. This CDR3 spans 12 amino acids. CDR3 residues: CASKLGSDTQYF. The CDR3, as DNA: TGTGCCAGCAAACTAGGGTCAGATACGCAGTATTTT.

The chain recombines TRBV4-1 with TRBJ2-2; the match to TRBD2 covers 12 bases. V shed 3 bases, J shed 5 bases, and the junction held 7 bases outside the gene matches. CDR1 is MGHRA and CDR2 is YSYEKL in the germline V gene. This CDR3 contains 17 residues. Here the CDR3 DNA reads TGCGCCAGCAGCCAGTCACTAGCGGGGGGTCCTACCGGGGAGCTGTTTTTT. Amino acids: CASSQSLAGGPTGELFF.

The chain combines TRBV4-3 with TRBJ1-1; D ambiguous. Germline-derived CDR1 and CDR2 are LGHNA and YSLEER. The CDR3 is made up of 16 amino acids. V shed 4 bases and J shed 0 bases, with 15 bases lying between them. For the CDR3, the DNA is TGCGCCAGCAGCCTTACTGTACAGATCATGAACACTGAAGCTTTCTTT. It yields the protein CASSLTVQIMNTEAFF.

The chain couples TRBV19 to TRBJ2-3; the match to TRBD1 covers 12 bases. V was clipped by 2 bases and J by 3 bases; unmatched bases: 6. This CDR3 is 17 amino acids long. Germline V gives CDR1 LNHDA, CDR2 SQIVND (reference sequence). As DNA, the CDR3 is TGTGCCAGTAGTATAACAGGGACAGGGGGCTGGACAGATACGCAGTATTTT. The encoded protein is CASSITGTGGWTDTQYF.

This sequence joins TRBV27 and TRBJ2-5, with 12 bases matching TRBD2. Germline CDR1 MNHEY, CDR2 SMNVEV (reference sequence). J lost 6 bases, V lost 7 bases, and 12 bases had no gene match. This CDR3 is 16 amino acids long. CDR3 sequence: CASKPGLAGSGQTQYF. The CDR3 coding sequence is TGTGCCAGCAAACCTGGACTAGCGGGGTCCGGGCAGACCCAGTACTTC.

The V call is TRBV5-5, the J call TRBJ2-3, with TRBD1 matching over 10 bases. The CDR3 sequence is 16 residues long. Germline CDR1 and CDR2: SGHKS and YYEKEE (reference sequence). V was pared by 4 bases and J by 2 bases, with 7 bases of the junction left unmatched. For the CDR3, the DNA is TGTGCCAGCAGCGCAGGGACAGGGGCGTCCACAGATACGCAGTATTTT. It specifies CASSAGTGASTDTQYF.